A single sample is the source of the 19 T cell receptor beta chains below, sequenced in a study of persistence of HIV-infected CD4 T cells. The libraries were made with immunoSEQ version 4 in survey mode. Method: immunoSEQ multiplex PCR; TCRdb's copy keeps in-frame clones and lacks some. The data show tens of thousands of clones, with roughly nine tenths seen just once and approximately 2% held by the top ten. Antigens for these TCRs are unknown. Nonspecific anti-CD3/anti-CD28 bead stimulation represents the broad CD4+ T cell repertoire. CD4+ T cells upregulating both CD40 ligand and CD69 were sorted as responding cells. Sequencing used CD4+ T cells sorted from PBMCs after roughly 18-hour stimulation, obtained from a patient who received antiretroviral therapy. Receptor source: an adult man with HIV who was CMV-seropositive.

This chain connects TRBV5-4 to TRBJ2-3; D is ambiguous. Germline-derived CDR1 and CDR2 are SGHNT and YYREEE (reference sequence). The ends were cut back, 0 bases at V and 2 bases at J, with 7 bases in the middle. CDR3 size: 14 residues. The CDR3 nucleotides are TGTGCCAGCAGCTTGGGTTCGACCACAGATACGCAGTATTTT. This sequence encodes CASSLGSTTDTQYF.

The rearrangement uses TRBV6-5 and TRBJ1-3, with D unclear. CDR3 length: 16 residues. Germline CDR1 reads MNHEY; CDR2 reads SVGAGI. V was cut by 0 bases and J by 4 bases, with 13 bases left in between. CDR3: CASSYSTPAGGNTIYF. For the CDR3, the DNA is TGTGCCAGCAGTTACTCGACGCCTGCGGGCGGAAACACCATATATTTT.

This sequence joins TRBV15 and TRBJ1-1; 8 positions match TRBD1. Trimming cost V 4 bases and J 0 bases; bases outside gene matches: 4. This CDR3 is 15 amino acids long. CDR1 and CDR2 (germline): LNHNV, YYDKDF (reference sequence). The CDR3 here is CATSMGQAMNTEAFF. The CDR3 DNA reads as TGTGCCACCAGCATGGGACAGGCGATGAACACTGAAGCTTTCTTT.

The chain recombines TRBV27 with TRBJ2-3; 7 bases match TRBD1. CDR1 MNHEY and CDR2 SMNVEV come from the germline V gene (reference sequence). CDR3 length: 14 amino acids. The trim removed 7 bases at V and 6 bases at J, leaving 10 bases unmatched. In nucleotides, the CDR3 is TGTGCCAGCAACAGGGGCCCGCCGGGGGATACGCAGTATTTT. It translates to CASNRGPPGDTQYF.

There are a few counts of this clone. The chain joins TRBV27 to TRBJ2-2, with D unclear. Trimming took off 7 bases at V and 0 bases at J, with 9 bases between the two ends. There are 14 residues in the CDR3. CDR1 and CDR2 (germline): MNHEY, SMNVEV (reference sequence). The CDR3 nucleotides are TGTGCCAGCATCGGGCAGGCGAACACCGGGGAGCTGTTTTTT. Encoded protein: CASIGQANTGELFF.

This rearrangement joins TRBV5-8 to TRBJ2-2; the D gene is possibly TRBD1 (8 bases). CDR3 size: 15 residues. V was shortened by 1 base and J by 4 bases, with 11 bases between the two germline ends. Germline assignment: CDR1 SGHTS and CDR2 YDEGEE. The CDR3 sequence: CASSLHRGGTGELFF. CDR3 nucleotide sequence: TGTGCCAGCAGCTTGCACAGGGGGGGCACCGGGGAGCTGTTTTTT.

This clone was observed once. V usage is TRBV7-2 and J usage is TRBJ2-7; the D gene could be TRBD1 or TRBD2 (6 bases each). Between the trimmed V and J ends, which lost 1 base and 5 bases, there was a span of 12 bases. Per the germline V gene, CDR1 is SGHTA and CDR2 is FQGNSA. This CDR3 comprises 14 residues. CDR3 sequence reads: CASSLDRGRDEQYF. CDR3 bases: TGTGCCAGCAGCTTAGATCGGGGGCGCGACGAGCAGTACTTC.

The genes are TRBV24-1 and TRBJ2-6; D unclear. Germline CDR1 reads KGHDR; CDR2 reads SFDVKD. Trimming cost V 4 bases and J 2 bases, with 11 bases left between them. There are 16 residues in the CDR3. For the CDR3, the DNA is TGTGCCACCAGTGAATCCGAGGTAACTGGGGCCAACGTCCTGACTTTC. This translates into CATSESEVTGANVLTF.

The chain uses TRBV19 and TRBJ1-1, with D possibly TRBD1 on 5 matching bases. Germline assignment: CDR1 LNHDA and CDR2 SQIVND (reference sequence). Trimming stripped 8 bases from V and 1 base from J, with 11 bases between. CDR3 length: 13 amino acids. The CDR3 loop is CASRGFGNTEAFF. The CDR3 DNA is TGTGCCAGTCGGGGGTTCGGGAACACTGAAGCTTTCTTT.

The chain uses TRBV5-4 and TRBJ1-2; D not resolved. Trimming shortened V by 3 bases and J by 0 bases, and 9 bases separated the two germline ends. Per the germline V gene, CDR1 is SGHNT and CDR2 is YYREEE (reference sequence). The CDR3 has 14 amino acids. CDR3 sequence: CASSSTRANYGYTF. The CDR3 coding sequence is TGTGCCAGCAGCTCCACCAGAGCTAACTATGGCTACACCTTC.

The chain is built from TRBV6-6 and TRBJ1-2, with 7 bases that match TRBD1. The CDR3 covers 11 residues. CDR1 and CDR2 from the germline V gene are MNHNY and SVGAGI (reference sequence). V lost 5 bases, J lost 8 bases, and 2 bases stayed unmatched. The DNA of the CDR3 is TGTGCCAGCAGTCCGGACAGGGGCTACACCTTC. It specifies CASSPDRGYTF.

DNA of the CDR3: TGTGCCAGCAGCGCCGAGATAAGCAATCAGCCCCAGCATTTT. This gives the protein CASSAEISNQPQHF. V is TRBV9 and J is TRBJ1-5; the D is unclear. This CDR3 is 14 amino acids long. Germline V gene sequence: CDR1 SGDLS, CDR2 YYNGEE. Trimming took 3 bases from V and 1 from J, leaving 8 bases between them.

This sequence joins TRBV19 and TRBJ2-3; D possibly corresponds to TRBD1 (6 bases). CDR1 is LNHDA and CDR2 is SQIVND in the germline V gene (reference sequence). V was cut by 4 bases and J by 2 bases, with 10 bases left in between. The CDR3 covers 14 residues. CDR3 region: CASSTGVHTDTQYF. DNA for the CDR3: TGTGCCAGTAGTACAGGGGTTCACACAGATACGCAGTATTTT.

V and J are TRBV15 and TRBJ2-7; D is undetermined. The CDR3 loop spans 11 amino acids. Looked up from germline, CDR1 is LNHNV and CDR2 is YYDKDF (reference sequence). V lost 8 bases and J lost 3, with 8 bases in between. CDR3 amino acids: CATGPGYEQYF. Written as DNA, the CDR3 is TGTGCCACCGGGCCAGGCTACGAGCAGTACTTC.

The CDR3 coding sequence is TGTGCCAGCAACATACAGGATACTGGAAACACCATATATTTT. Protein: CASNIQDTGNTIYF. The V call is TRBV6-1, the J call TRBJ1-3; tentatively, D is TRBD1 (5 bases). This CDR3 contains 14 residues. Germline values: CDR1 MNHNS, CDR2 SASEGT. Trimming took off 7 bases at V and 2 bases at J, with 12 bases between the two ends.

V usage is TRBV7-8 and J usage is TRBJ2-7, with D unresolved. CDR1 is SGHVS, CDR2 FQNEAQ, per germline. Trimming pared 5 bases from V and 3 bases from J, leaving 8 bases between. This CDR3 contains 12 residues. The CDR3 DNA reads TGTGCCAGCAGCCTATCAGGCTACGAGCAGTACTTC. Translation: CASSLSGYEQYF.

V and J are TRBV5-1 and TRBJ2-1; 9 bases map to TRBD1. J lost 16 bases, V lost 4 bases, and 12 bases had no gene match. CDR3 length: 13 residues. Per germline, CDR1 SGHRS and CDR2 YFSETQ. DNA for the CDR3: TGCGCCAGCAGCCGTTCCCCCGGACAGGGGATATTCTTC. As protein: CASSRSPGQGIFF. Filled out from reference TRBV5-1 and TRBJ2-1, the complete variable domain reads KAGVTQTPRYLIKTRGQQVTLSCSPISGHRSVSWYQQTPGQGLQFLFEYFSETQRNKGNFPGRFSGRQFSNSRSEMNVSTLELGDSALYLCASSRSPGQGIFFGPGTRLTVL.

The table lists this clone with a count of one. The rearrangement links TRBV7-9 to TRBJ2-6; 10 bases match TRBD1. The CDR3 extends over 19 amino acids. Germline V gene data show CDR1 as SEHNR and CDR2 as FQNEAQ (reference sequence). J lost 0 bases, V lost 5 bases, and 10 bases had no gene match. For the CDR3, the DNA is TGTGCCAGCAGCGCCTCGGACAGGGGGGAGCTCTCTGGGGCCAACGTCCTGACTTTC. As protein: CASSASDRGELSGANVLTF.

Here the CDR3 DNA reads TGTGCCAGCAGCGGGATTGACAGGGACAGTTCACCCCTCCACTTT. Protein: CASSGIDRDSSPLHF. The chain is built from TRBV4-2 and TRBJ1-6; 7 bases align to TRBD1. The CDR3 totals 15 residues. With V trimmed by 5 bases and J by 9 bases, 10 bases remained unmatched. The germline V gene has CDR1 LGHNA and CDR2 YNFKEQ.